Listed below are T cell receptor beta chains from one sample, sequenced in a study of persistence of HIV-infected CD4 T cells. No antigens are known for them. The data were produced by immunoSEQ multiplex PCR, yet TCRdb's version contains in-frame clones alone and is incomplete. The sample has fewer than 6,000 clones; 64% are singletons. The sequences come from CD4+ T cells sorted from PBMCs after roughly 19-hour stimulation, collected from a patient who received antiretroviral therapy. The receptors shown here come from an adult man with HIV who was CMV-seropositive. CDR3s include the opening cysteine and the closing phenylalanine or tryptophan. A D gene is named only where the DNA matches it firmly. Size tells how often a clone was seen (once, few, many) or the class of an expanded clone, and some rows leave it out.

D,J,V,size,DNA,CDR3
-,TRBJ1-2,TRBV28,few,TGTGCCAGCAGTTTGGGGGGAGTAGCTGGCTATGGCTACACCTTC,CASSLGGVAGYGYTF
TRBD1,TRBJ1-1,TRBV10-2,-,TGCGCCAGCAGTTCTGGGACAGGGACTGAAGCTTTCTTT,CASSSGTGTEAFF
-,TRBJ1-6,TRBV6-5,-,TGTGCCAGCAGTTACGCGGGGGTCGTGAATTCACCCCTCCACTTT,CASSYAGVVNSPLHF
-,TRBJ1-6,TRBV30,-,TGTGCCTGGAGTTTGGCGGGACAAACCCCATCACCCCTCCACTTT,CAWSLAGQTPSPLHF
TRBD2,TRBJ2-7,TRBV20-1,-,TGCAGTGCTAGTCGAGCGGGGGTTTGGGGCGAGCAGTACTTC,CSASRAGVWGEQYF
-,TRBJ1-6,TRBV5-1,-,TGCGCCAGCAGACCTTGGGCAGTGGGGGACTCACCCCTCCACTTT,CASRPWAVGDSPLHF
TRBD1,TRBJ2-7,TRBV6-5,-,TGTGCCAGCAGTTATCGCCGGGACAGCTACGAGCAGTACTTC,CASSYRRDSYEQYF
-,TRBJ1-2,TRBV15,-,TGTGCCACCAGCACAGACAGGACCTACCGGACTATTGGCTACACCTTC,CATSTDRTYRTIGYTF
-,TRBJ1-1,TRBV6-5,-,TGTGCCAGCACGGACAGTTTGAACACTGAAGCTTTCTTT,CASTDSLNTEAFF
TRBD2,TRBJ2-7,TRBV4-2,-,TGTGCCAGCAGCCAAGAAGGGACTAGCGGCGGCCGCGAGCAGTACTTC,CASSQEGTSGGREQYF
-,TRBJ1-6,TRBV4-3,-,TGCGCCAGCAGCCAAGATCTGGTGGGAGCAACCAATTCACCCCTCCACTTT,CASSQDLVGATNSPLHF
-,TRBJ2-1,TRBV7-2,few,TGTGCCAGCAGCTTAGGGGCAGTTTCTGAGCAGTTCTTC,CASSLGAVSEQFF
TRBD1,TRBJ1-3,TRBV18,few,TGTGCCAGCTCACCCGGGACAGGGGTCCTCACTGGAAACACCATATATTTT,CASSPGTGVLTGNTIYF
TRBD2,TRBJ2-1,TRBV6-4,-,TGTGCCAGCAGTGAAGTGGGGGGGTCCTACAATGAGCAGTTCTTC,CASSEVGGSYNEQFF
TRBD1,TRBJ2-3,TRBV25-1,-,TGTGCCAGCAGTGAGAGACAGGGGGCAGATACGCAGTATTTT,CASSERQGADTQYF
TRBD1,TRBJ1-3,TRBV27,-,TGTGCCAGCAGCAGAGGACAGGGGATTGGTTTCACCATATATTTT,CASSRGQGIGFTIYF
TRBD1,TRBJ1-2,TRBV3-1/TRBV3-2,-,TGTGCCAGCAGCCCCGACAGGGTTAATGGCTACACCTTC,CASSPDRVNGYTF
-,TRBJ1-2,TRBV7-8,-,TGTGCCAGCGCGGTTTCGAATCCAGGGGTCTATGGCTACACCTTC,CASAVSNPGVYGYTF
TRBD1,TRBJ1-2,TRBV5-4,-,TGTGCCAGCAGCTTCGGGACAGGGGTAGACTATGGCTACACCTTC,CASSFGTGVDYGYTF
-,TRBJ1-4,TRBV5-8,few,TGTGCCAGCAGCCCGACCGGGCAGTTGGCTAATGAAAAACTGTTTTTT,CASSPTGQLANEKLFF
-,TRBJ1-1,TRBV3-1/TRBV3-2,medium-sized,TGTGCCAGCAGCCCCAATACCCTTCGGCTGAACACTGAAGCTTTCTTT,CASSPNTLRLNTEAFF
-,TRBJ2-7,TRBV4-3,-,TGCGCCAGCAGCCAATTCATTGACCGGGAGCAGTACTTC,CASSQFIDREQYF
-,TRBJ2-1,TRBV18,-,TGTGCCAGCTCACCAAGGGCAGAATCCTACAATGAGCAGTTCTTC,CASSPRAESYNEQFF
-,TRBJ1-1,TRBV18,-,TGTGCCAGCTCACCAGGCAGGGCAGTGAACACTGAAGCTTTCTTT,CASSPGRAVNTEAFF
-,TRBJ2-5,TRBV5-1,-,TGCGCCAGCAGCTTGGCCGCGGGGGCCCAAGAGACCCAGTACTTC,CASSLAAGAQETQYF
-,TRBJ1-6,TRBV5-1,-,TGCGCCAGCAGCTCGGACGCTAATTCACCCCTCCACTTT,CASSSDANSPLHF
TRBD1,TRBJ1-1,TRBV6-2/TRBV6-3,-,TGTGCCAGCAGTTCCAAGGGGGCCCGGAGCACTGAAGCTTTCTTT,CASSSKGARSTEAFF
-,TRBJ2-5,TRBV7-3,-,TGTGCCAGCAGCTTAGCCAGTGGGGTGGCGGAGACCCAGTACTTC,CASSLASGVAETQYF
-,TRBJ2-7,TRBV19,-,TGTGCCAGTAGTAAGGGTAGCGAGCAGTACTTC,CASSKGSEQYF
-,TRBJ1-4,TRBV30,-,TGTGCCTGGACGGGGGTGGCTAATGAAAAACTGTTTTTT,CAWTGVANEKLFF
TRBD2,TRBJ2-5,TRBV18,-,TGTGCCAGCTCACCCACGAGAAGACTAGCGGGGGGGTACCAAGAGACCCAGTACTTC,CASSPTRRLAGGYQETQYF